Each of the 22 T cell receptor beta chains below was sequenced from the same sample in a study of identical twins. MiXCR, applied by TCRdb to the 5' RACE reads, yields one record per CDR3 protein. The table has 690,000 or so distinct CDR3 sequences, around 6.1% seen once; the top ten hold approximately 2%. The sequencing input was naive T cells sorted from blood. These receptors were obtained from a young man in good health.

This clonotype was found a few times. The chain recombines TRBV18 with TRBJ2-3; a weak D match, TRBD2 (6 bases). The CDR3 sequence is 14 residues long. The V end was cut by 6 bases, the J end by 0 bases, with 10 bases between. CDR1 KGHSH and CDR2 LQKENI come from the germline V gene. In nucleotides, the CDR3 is TGTGCCAGCTCGGGACTGCCTAGCACAGATACGCAGTATTTT. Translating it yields CASSGLPSTDTQYF.

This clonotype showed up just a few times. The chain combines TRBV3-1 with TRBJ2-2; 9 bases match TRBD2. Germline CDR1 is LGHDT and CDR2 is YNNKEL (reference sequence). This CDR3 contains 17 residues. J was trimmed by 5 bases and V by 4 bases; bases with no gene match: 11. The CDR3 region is CASSPRVLAGVTGELFF. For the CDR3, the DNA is TGTGCCAGCAGCCCCCGAGTATTAGCGGGAGTAACCGGGGAGCTGTTTTTT.

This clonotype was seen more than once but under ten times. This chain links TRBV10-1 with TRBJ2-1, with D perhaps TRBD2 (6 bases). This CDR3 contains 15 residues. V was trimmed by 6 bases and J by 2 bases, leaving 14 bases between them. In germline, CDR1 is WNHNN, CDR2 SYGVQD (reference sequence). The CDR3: CASSDPGLPYNEQFF. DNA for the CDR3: TGCGCCAGCAGCGACCCGGGACTTCCCTACAATGAGCAGTTCTTC.

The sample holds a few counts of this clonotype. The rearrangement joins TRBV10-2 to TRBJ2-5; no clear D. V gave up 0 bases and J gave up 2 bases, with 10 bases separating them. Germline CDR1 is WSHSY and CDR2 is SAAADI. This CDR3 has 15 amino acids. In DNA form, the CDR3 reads TGCGCCAGCAGTGAGTCGGCAGCGACTCAAGAGACCCAGTACTTC. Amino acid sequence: CASSESAATQETQYF.

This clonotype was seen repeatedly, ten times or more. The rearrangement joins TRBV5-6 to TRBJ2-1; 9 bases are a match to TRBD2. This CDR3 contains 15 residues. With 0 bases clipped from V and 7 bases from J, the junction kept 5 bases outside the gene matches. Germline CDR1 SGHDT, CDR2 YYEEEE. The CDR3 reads CASSLGLAGLNEQFF. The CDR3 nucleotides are TGTGCCAGCAGCTTGGGTCTAGCGGGATTGAATGAGCAGTTCTTC.

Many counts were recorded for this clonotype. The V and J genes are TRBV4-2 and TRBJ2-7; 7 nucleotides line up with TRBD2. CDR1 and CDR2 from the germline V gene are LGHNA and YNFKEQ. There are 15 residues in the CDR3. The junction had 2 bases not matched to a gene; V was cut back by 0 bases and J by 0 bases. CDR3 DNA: TGTGCCAGCAGCCAAGATCTAGCGGTCTCCTACGAGCAGTACTTC. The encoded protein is CASSQDLAVSYEQYF.

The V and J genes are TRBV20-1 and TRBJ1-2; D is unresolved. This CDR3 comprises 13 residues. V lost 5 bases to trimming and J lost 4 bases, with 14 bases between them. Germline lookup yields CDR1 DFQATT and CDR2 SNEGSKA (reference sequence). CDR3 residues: CSASKGNFYGYTF. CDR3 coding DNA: TGCAGTGCTTCAAAAGGGAACTTCTATGGCTACACCTTC.

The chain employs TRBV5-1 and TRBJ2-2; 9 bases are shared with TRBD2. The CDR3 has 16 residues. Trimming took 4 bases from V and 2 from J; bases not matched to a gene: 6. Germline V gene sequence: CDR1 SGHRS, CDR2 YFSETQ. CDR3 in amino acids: CASSELAGLNTGELFF. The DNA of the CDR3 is TGCGCCAGCAGCGAGCTAGCGGGACTAAACACCGGGGAGCTGTTTTTT.

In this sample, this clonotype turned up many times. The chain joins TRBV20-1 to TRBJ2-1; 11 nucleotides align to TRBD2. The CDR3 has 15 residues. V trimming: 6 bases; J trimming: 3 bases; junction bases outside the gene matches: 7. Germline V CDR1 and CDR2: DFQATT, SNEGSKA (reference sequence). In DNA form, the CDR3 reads TGCAGTGCCGCTCAACTAGCGGGAGTCTACAATGAGCAGTTCTTC. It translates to CSAAQLAGVYNEQFF.

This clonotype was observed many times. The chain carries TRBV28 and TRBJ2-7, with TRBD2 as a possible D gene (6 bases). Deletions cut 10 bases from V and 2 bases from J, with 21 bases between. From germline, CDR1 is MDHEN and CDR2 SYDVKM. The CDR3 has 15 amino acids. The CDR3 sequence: CATESGTPVTYEQYF. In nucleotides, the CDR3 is TGTGCCACCGAATCCGGGACTCCTGTCACCTACGAGCAGTACTTC. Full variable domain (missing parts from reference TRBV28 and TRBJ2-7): DVKVTQSSRYLVKRTGEKVFLECVQDMDHENMFWYRQDPGLGLRLIYFSYDVKMKEKGDIPEGYSVSREKKERFSLILESASTNQTSMYLCATESGTPVTYEQYFGPGTRLTVT.

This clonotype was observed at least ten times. CDR3 bases: TGTGCCAGCTCGTCCATGGGGGAAAAACTGTTTTTT. As protein: CASSSMGEKLFF. The rearrangement uses TRBV12-3 or TRBV12-4 and TRBJ1-4; unclear D gene. This CDR3 has 12 amino acids. Trimming left V 8 bases short and J 8 bases short, with 12 bases between.

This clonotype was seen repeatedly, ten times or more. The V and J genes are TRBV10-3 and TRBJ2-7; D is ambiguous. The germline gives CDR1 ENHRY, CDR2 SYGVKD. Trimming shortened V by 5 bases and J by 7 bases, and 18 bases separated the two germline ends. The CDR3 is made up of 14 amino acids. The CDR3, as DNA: TGTGCCATCAGTTTGAGCAGAGGAAGCGAAGAGCAGTACTTC. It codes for CAISLSRGSEEQYF.

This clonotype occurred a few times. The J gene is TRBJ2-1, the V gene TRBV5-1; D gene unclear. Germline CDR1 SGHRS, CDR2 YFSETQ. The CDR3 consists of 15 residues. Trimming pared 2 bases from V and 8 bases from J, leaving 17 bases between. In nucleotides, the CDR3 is TGCGCCAGCAGCTTCAAGGCCGGAGATATCGATGAGCAGTTCTTC. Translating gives CASSFKAGDIDEQFF.

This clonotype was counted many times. CDR3 amino acids: CASSIAEYNEQFF. DNA for the CDR3: TGTGCCAGCAGTATAGCGGAGTACAATGAGCAGTTCTTC. V is TRBV6-1 and J is TRBJ2-1; TRBD2 is a possible D gene (6 bases). Germline CDR1 is MNHNS and CDR2 is SASEGT. Trimming stripped 5 bases from V and 4 bases from J, with 9 bases between. The CDR3 is 13 amino acids.

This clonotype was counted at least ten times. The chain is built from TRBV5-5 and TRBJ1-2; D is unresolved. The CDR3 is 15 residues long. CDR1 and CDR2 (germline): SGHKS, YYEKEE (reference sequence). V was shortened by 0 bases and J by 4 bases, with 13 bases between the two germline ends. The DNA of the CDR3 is TGTGCCAGCAGCTTGGCCGGGGTAACGGGCTATGGCTACACCTTC. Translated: CASSLAGVTGYGYTF.

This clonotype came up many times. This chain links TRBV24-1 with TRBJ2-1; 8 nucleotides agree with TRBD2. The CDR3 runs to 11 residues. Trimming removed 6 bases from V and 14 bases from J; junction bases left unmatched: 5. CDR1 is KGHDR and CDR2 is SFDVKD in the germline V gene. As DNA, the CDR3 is TGTGCCACCAGTAGCGGGAGTATCGAGTTCTTC. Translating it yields CATSSGSIEFF.

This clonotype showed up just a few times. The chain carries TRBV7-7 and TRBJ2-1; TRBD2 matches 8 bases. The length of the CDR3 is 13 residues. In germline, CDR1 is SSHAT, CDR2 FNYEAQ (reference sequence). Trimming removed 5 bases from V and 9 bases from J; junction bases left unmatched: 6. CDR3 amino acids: CASSLGAGAEQFF. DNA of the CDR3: TGTGCCAGCAGCCTGGGAGCGGGAGCTGAGCAGTTCTTC.

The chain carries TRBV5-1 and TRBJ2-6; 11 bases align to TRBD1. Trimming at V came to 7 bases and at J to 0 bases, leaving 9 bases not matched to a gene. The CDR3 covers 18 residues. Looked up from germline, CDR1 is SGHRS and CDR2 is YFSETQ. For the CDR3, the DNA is TGCGCCAGCGCCGGACAGGGGGCGCGATCCTCTGGGGCCAACGTCCTGACTTTC. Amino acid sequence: CASAGQGARSSGANVLTF. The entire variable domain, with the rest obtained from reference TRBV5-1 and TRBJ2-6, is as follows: KAGVTQTPRYLIKTRGQQVTLSCSPISGHRSVSWYQQTPGQGLQFLFEYFSETQRNKGNFPGRFSGRQFSNSRSEMNVSTLELGDSALYLCASAGQGARSSGANVLTFGAGSRLTVL.

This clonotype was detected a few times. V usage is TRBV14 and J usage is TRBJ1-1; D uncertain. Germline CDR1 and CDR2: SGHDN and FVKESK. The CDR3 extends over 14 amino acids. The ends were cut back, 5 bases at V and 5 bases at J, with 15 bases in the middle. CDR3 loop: CASSLQTVETEAFF. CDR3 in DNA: TGTGCCAGCAGCTTACAGACGGTAGAAACTGAAGCTTTCTTT.

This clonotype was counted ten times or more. The DNA of the CDR3 is TGCAGCGTTATTAGTGGGAACACCGGGGAGCTGTTTTTT. Translated: CSVISGNTGELFF. This chain joins TRBV29-1 and TRBJ2-2, with no clear D. V gave up 5 bases and J gave up 1 base, with 8 bases separating them. The CDR3 totals 13 residues. Germline V gene lookup returns CDR1 SQVTM and CDR2 ANQGSEA.

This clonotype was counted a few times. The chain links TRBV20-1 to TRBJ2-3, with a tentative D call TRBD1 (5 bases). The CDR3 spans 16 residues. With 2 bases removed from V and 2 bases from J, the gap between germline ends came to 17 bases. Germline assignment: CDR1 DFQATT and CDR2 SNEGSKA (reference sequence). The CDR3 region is CSARHPNRGLTDTQYF. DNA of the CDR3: TGCAGTGCTAGACACCCGAATAGGGGCCTCACAGATACGCAGTATTTT.

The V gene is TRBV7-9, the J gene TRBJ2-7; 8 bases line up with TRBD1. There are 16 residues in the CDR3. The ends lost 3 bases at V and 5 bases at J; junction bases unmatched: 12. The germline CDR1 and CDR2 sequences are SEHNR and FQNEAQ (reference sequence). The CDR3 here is CASSFPTTGAADEQYF. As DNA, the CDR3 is TGTGCCAGCAGCTTCCCAACGACAGGGGCGGCGGACGAGCAGTACTTC.